These 8 T cell receptor beta chains were sequenced from one sample in a study of blood T cells in healthy people across ages. PCR was performed a second time for about 7 to 12 cycles using a sample-barcoded 5' primer and a J-beta primer mix. TCRdb recomputed calls from the 5' RACE reads with MiXCR, one row per CDR3 protein. This sample carries about 1.4 million distinct CDR3 sequences, approximately 63% of them seen once, and the ten largest clones take over 5.5%. Source material: blood. These receptors came from a man aged 18 to 30 in good health.

The chain links TRBV6-5 to TRBJ1-2; tentatively, D is TRBD1 (5 bases). This CDR3 contains 13 residues. The V gene lost 6 bases and the J gene lost 4 bases, with 12 bases spanning the gap. Germline V gene sequence: CDR1 MNHEY, CDR2 SVGAGI. CDR3 sequence: CASRTGTSYGYTF. The CDR3 region has the DNA TGTGCCAGCAGAACCGGGACCTCCTATGGCTACACCTTC.

This clonotype was counted only a few times. The rearrangement uses TRBV20-1 and TRBJ2-7; 7 positions agree with TRBD2. CDR3 length equals 13 residues. J was trimmed by 6 bases and V by 6 bases; bases with no gene match: 11. Germline lookup yields CDR1 DFQATT and CDR2 SNEGSKA (reference sequence). CDR3 DNA sequence: TGCAGTGCCCGGGGGGACGTCGGTGGCGAGCAGTACTTC. Its protein is CSARGDVGGEQYF.

The chain is built from TRBV28 and TRBJ2-3; TRBD1 aligns across 9 bases. Germline V lookup: CDR1 MDHEN, CDR2 SYDVKM. CDR3 length: 16 residues. J gave up 7 bases and V 3 bases, and 11 bases lay outside the gene matches. CDR3 amino acids: CASSFPQGQGNYTQYF. The CDR3 DNA reads as TGTGCCAGCAGTTTCCCCCAGGGACAGGGAAATTATACGCAGTATTTT. Complete variable domain (other parts from reference TRBV28 and TRBJ2-3): DVKVTQSSRYLVKRTGEKVFLECVQDMDHENMFWYRQDPGLGLRLIYFSYDVKMKEKGDIPEGYSVSREKKERFSLILESASTNQTSMYLCASSFPQGQGNYTQYFGPGTRLTVL.

V and J are TRBV7-9 and TRBJ2-7, with TRBD1 matching 8 bases. J lost 4 bases, V lost 2 bases, and 4 bases had no gene match. Germline V gene lookup returns CDR1 SEHNR and CDR2 FQNEAQ (reference sequence). There are 14 residues in the CDR3. The CDR3 nucleotides are TGTGCCAGCAGCTTACAGGGGGCTACTTACGAGCAGTACTTC. Translated, it gives CASSLQGATYEQYF.

This clonotype turned up a few times. The J gene is TRBJ1-2, the V gene TRBV6-5; 8 nucleotides line up with TRBD1. CDR3 length: 12 residues. Looked up from germline, CDR1 is MNHEY and CDR2 is SVGAGI. With V trimmed by 10 bases and J by 2 bases, 3 bases remained unmatched. CDR3 in DNA: TGTGCCACCCGGACAGGGAACTATGGCTACACCTTC. It codes for CATRTGNYGYTF.

V and J are TRBV2 and TRBJ2-7, with D maybe TRBD2 (6 bases). V dropped 6 bases and J dropped 1 base, with 19 bases sitting between them. The CDR3 has 16 amino acids. Germline CDR1 reads SNHLY; CDR2 reads FYNNEI. For the CDR3, the DNA is TGTGCCAGCAGCTGGCAACCGGGACTCTCATCCTACGAGCAGTACTTC. Protein product: CASSWQPGLSSYEQYF. Filled out from reference TRBV2 and TRBJ2-7, the complete variable domain reads EPEVTQTPSHQVTQMGQEVILRCVPISNHLYFYWYRQILGQKVEFLVSFYNNEISEKSEIFDDQFSVERPDGSNFTLKIRSTKLEDSAMYFCASSWQPGLSSYEQYFGPGTRLTVT.

V and J are TRBV6-5 and TRBJ1-2; unclear D gene. This CDR3 contains 12 residues. Germline loops: CDR1 MNHEY, CDR2 SVGAGI. V dropped 5 bases and J dropped 8 bases, with 12 bases sitting between them. The CDR3 sequence is CASSDQARGYTF. In DNA, the CDR3 is TGTGCCAGCAGTGACCAGGCTCGGGGCTACACCTTC.

J is TRBJ1-1 and V is TRBV5-1; D might be TRBD1 (5 bases). Germline-derived CDR1 and CDR2 are SGHRS and YFSETQ. Trimming shortened V by 0 bases and J by 0 bases, and 9 bases separated the two germline ends. There are 15 residues in the CDR3. The chain's CDR3 is CASSLAGGVNTEAFF. The CDR3 region has the DNA TGCGCCAGCAGCTTGGCCGGAGGGGTGAACACTGAAGCTTTCTTT.